This TCR beta chain was found in a study of control samples from healthy donors and cancer patients. Germline V lookup: CDR1 MGHDK, CDR2 SYGVNS. The V end lost 4 bases, the J end lost 5 bases, and 20 bases lay between the germline ends. The CDR3 totals 16 residues. TCRdb keeps only in-frame clones here, not all; method: immunoSEQ multiplex PCR. The sample includes more than 95,000 clones, 90% to 95% seen only once; the top ten take about 8.8%. The source is a man between 18 and 29 years old in good health. Sequenced: blood. This chain uses TRBV25-1 with TRBJ1-2; D perhaps matches TRBD1 (6 bases). The CDR3 loop is CASSGHGGPGAYGYTF. The CDR3 region has the DNA TGTGCCAGCAGTGGCCACGGGGGGCCGGGGGCATATGGCTACACCTTC.